This TCR beta chain was identified in a study of T cell repertoires in cytomegalovirus infection (dated by TCRdb to about 2019). About the study as a whole: Peptide stimulations targeted recently identified HLA-C-restricted CMV epitopes, whose presentation resists viral immunomodulation, together with well-studied HLA-B-restricted epitopes. Donor HLA type was relevant to the analysis, as public TCR beta signatures indicated carriage of CMV infection together with the matching HLA type.

From the cysteine up to the phenylalanine, the CDR3 has a length of 14 residues. Only the CDR3 part of the read is kept: 42 bases, read in frame from the first base. In the germline V gene, CDR1 corresponds to SGHVS and CDR2 to FNYEAQ. V is cut back by 8 bases and J by 4 bases, with 9 bases in the junction unmatched. Overall results and qualifications from the work: In both this cohort and an independent roughly 350-donor cohort, the cumulative frequency of public TCR beta family members distinguished carriers of CMV infection plus the relevant HLA type. The ex vivo response was dominated by HLA-C-restricted CMV-specific TCR beta clonotypes, which also provided the single most frequent clonotype in two of eight donors.

This clonotype was seen only a few times. Its antigen specificity is not known. No much larger clonotype is one base removed from it; base qualities were not supplied. Sequencing relied on an Illumina HiSeq 1500. TCRdb reprocessing: public reads trimmed at Q25 with fastp, clones called with MiXCR, in-frame beta chains kept. All rows with the same CDR3 protein become a single entry with the most common DNA and genes. The sample yields about a million distinct CDR3 sequences; roughly 30% were counted once. The ten top clones hold around 15% of the sample. Taken with the paper, the label for treatment or condition translates to: in vitro stimulation with specific CMV peptide epitopes to enrich CMV-specific T cells.

The sequence links TRBV7-6 to TRBJ2-5, with TRBD2 identical over 8 junction bases. This clonotype originated in a human donor in good health (CMV status not recorded). Some clones in this sample may be carry-over from other donors' samples. The sample here was cultured CD8+ T cells from PBMCs, taken from culture after CMV antigen stimulation. The CDR3 reads as follows: CASRGGGRGETQYF. In nucleotides, the sequence is TGTGCCAGCCGCGGCGGGGGGAGGGGAGAGACCCAGTACTTC.